This T cell receptor beta chain comes out of a study of T cell repertoires in cytomegalovirus infection. TCRdb independently ran MiXCR on the reads; one entry per CDR3 protein. The sample has about 260,000 distinct CDR3 sequences, over 8% seen once. This clonotype was seen at least ten times. The junction had 15 bases not matched to a gene; V was cut back by 0 bases and J by 7 bases. This CDR3 contains 19 residues. The V gene's germline CDR1 is SGHTA and CDR2 FQGNSA. V and J are TRBV7-2 and TRBJ2-4; 10 bases map to TRBD2. This receptor was taken from a human donor in good health (CMV status not recorded). Some clones in this sample may be carry-over from other donors' samples. The sample taken for sequencing was PBMCs. The CDR3: CASSLARKSGRAADNIQYF. CDR3 DNA sequence: TGTGCCAGCAGCTTAGCTCGGAAAAGCGGGAGGGCCGCAGATAACATTCAGTACTTC.